This T cell receptor (beta chain) was profiled in a study of cytomegalovirus exposure and HLA in healthy donors. With 60 Vbeta and 13 Jbeta primers, the PCR was carried out. Clones were read by immunoSEQ multiplex PCR, and TCRdb kept only the in-frame ones, dropping some. Among 90,000 or so clones listed, 55% to 85% were seen once. The sequence came from a young woman in good health and CMV-seropositive. The sample comprised PBMCs.

Here the CDR3 DNA reads TGTGCCAGCAGCTTGGGTACGGGATACCGCTCCTACGAGCAGTACTTC. Translating gives CASSLGTGYRSYEQYF. The V gene is TRBV5-5, the J gene TRBJ2-7; maybe TRBD2 (5 bases). The CDR3 loop spans 16 amino acids. V lost 0 bases and J lost 0, with 13 bases in between. The germline gives CDR1 SGHKS, CDR2 YYEKEE (reference sequence). The full variable domain, in which reference TRBV5-5 and TRBJ2-7 provide the parts outside the CDR3, is DAGVTQSPTHLIKTRGQQVTLRCSPISGHKSVSWYQQVLGQGPQFIFQYYEKEERGRGNFPDRFSARQFPNYSSELNVNALLLGDSALYLCASSLGTGYRSYEQYFGPGTRLTVT.